This T cell receptor beta chain was recovered during a study of T cells after yellow fever vaccination. Study-wide results and caveats: Weaker overall, the secondary response nonetheless peaked faster (day 5 versus 15). Abundant clonotypes from the bulk population could contaminate FACS-sorted repertoires. Subsequent to the booster, the majority of primary-vaccination clones reappeared (around 96% CD4, 80% to 90% CD8).

In the case of this clonotype: The antigen is unknown.

A process of 5'RACE template switching, which added a universal primer site and UMIs, was used to make TCR cDNA. TCRdb called the 5' RACE reads again in MiXCR, with one record for every CDR3 protein. This sample has around 300,000 distinct CDR3 sequences, with over 4% found just once. The CDR3 runs to 17 residues. CDR1 SGHDT and CDR2 YYEEEE come from the germline V gene. The ends were cut back, 5 bases at V and 0 bases at J, with 18 bases in the middle. The sequence was obtained from a man aged 18 to 30 who received the YFV17D yellow fever vaccine. The specimen was PBMCs, collected 5 days after the yellow fever booster vaccination. The V call is TRBV5-6, the J call TRBJ2-1; D possibly corresponds to TRBD1 (7 bases). Here the CDR3 reads CASRQGPSASSYNEQFF. DNA for the CDR3: TGTGCCAGCAGACAGGGGCCTAGCGCCTCCTCCTACAATGAGCAGTTCTTC. The full variable domain, rest sourced from reference TRBV5-6 and TRBJ2-1, is DAGVTQSPTHLIKTRGQQVTLRCSPKSGHDTVSWYQQALGQGPQFIFQYYEEEERQRGNFPDRFSGHQFPNYSSELNVNALLLGDSALYLCASRQGPSASSYNEQFFGPGTRLTVL.